The 8 T cell receptor beta chains listed next were all sequenced from one sample in a study of cytomegalovirus exposure and HLA in healthy donors. Researchers ran the PCR with 60 Vbeta and 13 Jbeta primers. Here immunoSEQ multiplex PCR was the method, and the copy in TCRdb shows in-frame clones only, minus some. The sample holds roughly 140,000 clones, over 60% seen once. Sequenced sample: PBMCs. The receptors here all came from a woman in her 30s in good health and CMV-seropositive.

The rearrangement uses TRBV27 and TRBJ1-1; D is uncertain. The V gene's germline CDR1 is MNHEY and CDR2 SMNVEV (reference sequence). There are 13 residues in the CDR3. Trimming took 7 bases from V and 5 from J, leaving 14 bases between them. DNA of the CDR3: TGTGCCAGCACCGATCCCGCGCTTACTGAAGCTTTCTTT. This gives the protein CASTDPALTEAFF.

In this sample, this clone turned up a few times. The rearrangement joins TRBV9 to TRBJ2-3; maybe TRBD1 (5 bases). CDR3 length: 14 residues. Germline V gene lookup returns CDR1 SGDLS and CDR2 YYNGEE. Trimming pared 1 base from V and 4 bases from J, leaving 10 bases between. The CDR3 region has the DNA TGTGCCAGCAGCGTATCCAGGGCGGCAGATACGCAGTATTTT. It codes for CASSVSRAADTQYF.

The V and J genes are TRBV11-3 and TRBJ1-3, with TRBD1 as a possible D gene (6 bases). CDR3 size: 16 residues. In germline, CDR1 is SGHNT, CDR2 YENEEA. Trimming removed 5 bases from V and 4 bases from J, with 18 bases in between. Here the CDR3 DNA reads TGTGCCAGCAGCCCTGGCGGAACAGGGCGCGGAAACACCATATATTTT. Translated, it gives CASSPGGTGRGNTIYF. Full variable domain (rest looked up from reference TRBV11-3 and TRBJ1-3): EAGVVQSPRYKIIEKKQPVAFWCNPISGHNTLYWYLQNLGQGPELLIRYENEEAVDDSQLPKDRFSAERLKGVDSTLKIQPAELGDSAVYLCASSPGGTGRGNTIYFGEGSWLTVV.

This chain uses TRBV15 with TRBJ2-7; D is possibly TRBD1 (6 bases). The CDR3 has 11 amino acids. Looked up from germline, CDR1 is LNHNV and CDR2 is YYDKDF (reference sequence). The V end was cut by 8 bases, the J end by 5 bases, with 10 bases between. The CDR3 loop reads CATGTLHEQYF. The CDR3 coding sequence is TGTGCCACCGGGACATTGCACGAGCAGTACTTC.

This clone was counted a few times. The genes are TRBV7-9 and TRBJ2-1; 9 bases align to TRBD2. Germline trimming cut 4 bases from V and 8 bases from J; bases unmatched to any gene: 3. In germline, CDR1 is SEHNR, CDR2 FQNEAQ (reference sequence). CDR3 length equals 13 residues. CDR3 coding DNA: TGTGCCAGCAGCTCGATAGCGGGAGATGAGCAGTTCTTC. It is translated as CASSSIAGDEQFF.

The chain employs TRBV30 and TRBJ2-1; 8 bases align to TRBD2. The ends lost 5 bases at V and 9 bases at J; junction bases unmatched: 12. This CDR3 spans 14 amino acids. Germline CDR1 reads GTSNPN; CDR2 reads SVGIG (reference sequence). CDR3 residues: CAWAGLVSVGEQFF. CDR3 sequence (DNA): TGTGCCTGGGCGGGACTAGTGTCTGTAGGTGAGCAGTTCTTC.

In regard to this clone: The same CDR3 is also encoded by other DNA sequences in this sample. The chain uses TRBV4-1 and TRBJ1-2; 8 bases fit TRBD1. The V gene end was trimmed by 1 base and the J gene end by 6 bases; junction bases not matched to a gene: 10. Per the germline V gene, CDR1 is MGHRA and CDR2 is YSYEKL. This CDR3 comprises 16 residues. The CDR3 here is CASSQVQGSGGDGYTF. The CDR3 DNA sequence: TGCGCCAGCAGCCAAGTTCAAGGTTCAGGGGGCGATGGCTACACCTTC.

This clone was counted only a few times. This rearrangement joins TRBV6-5 to TRBJ1-2; D unresolved. Trimming removed 6 bases at V and 2 bases at J, with 13 bases between. CDR1 is MNHEY and CDR2 is SVGAGI in the germline V gene. The CDR3 covers 14 residues. Here the CDR3 reads CASSARAGNYGYTF. The CDR3 DNA reads TGTGCCAGCAGCGCTCGGGCGGGGAACTATGGCTACACCTTC.